Presented here are 12 T cell receptor beta chains from one specimen sequenced in a study of HIV-infected patients and healthy controls. TCRdb used MiXCR to reprocess the 5' RACE reads, holding one entry per CDR3 protein. The sample lists under 70,000 distinct CDR3 sequences; around 21% were seen once. The sequencing input was CD4+ T cells from blood. Every receptor here comes from a human donor in good health.

The CDR3 nucleotides read TGTGCCACCAGTGATGGGGGGCGCGATCAGCCCCAGCATTTT. Translation gives CATSDGGRDQPQHF. V gene TRBV24-1 combines with J gene TRBJ1-5, with D perhaps matching TRBD1 (6 bases). Trimming pared 3 bases from V and 5 bases from J, leaving 10 bases between. The CDR3 loop spans 14 amino acids. Germline loops: CDR1 KGHDR, CDR2 SFDVKD.

This clonotype occurred a few times. The chain is built from TRBV3-1 and TRBJ2-1; D tentatively reads TRBD1 or TRBD2 (6 bases each). The germline V gene has CDR1 LGHDT and CDR2 YNNKEL (reference sequence). The CDR3 spans 16 residues. V was shortened by 1 base and J by 5 bases, with 15 bases between the two germline ends. CDR3 protein: CASSQGGGGGHNEQFF. The CDR3 nucleotides read TGTGCCAGCAGCCAAGGAGGAGGAGGGGGTCACAATGAGCAGTTCTTC.

V usage is TRBV7-9 and J usage is TRBJ1-1; TRBD1 is a possible D gene (6 bases). Germline-derived CDR1 and CDR2 are SEHNR and FQNEAQ (reference sequence). CDR3 length: 14 residues. Deletions cut 5 bases from V and 4 bases from J, with 14 bases between. In nucleotides, the CDR3 is TGTGCCAGCAGCCGGAGTACAGGGCTCACTGAAGCTTTCTTT. Encoded protein: CASSRSTGLTEAFF.

This chain's CDR3 is CSARRQGWAEAFF. The CDR3 coding sequence is TGCAGTGCGAGACGACAGGGTTGGGCTGAAGCTTTCTTT. This chain joins TRBV20-1 and TRBJ1-1, with 7 bases matching TRBD1. After removal of 6 bases from V and 6 bases from J, the junction contained 10 bases not matched to a gene. CDR3 size: 13 residues. Germline V gene lookup returns CDR1 DFQATT and CDR2 SNEGSKA (reference sequence).

CDR3 nucleotides: TGCGCCAGCAGCCAAGCCGACAGGGGATACTACGAGCAGTACTTC. Translation gives CASSQADRGYYEQYF. The rearrangement links TRBV4-1 to TRBJ2-7, with 8 bases that match TRBD1. The junction had 5 bases not matched to a gene; V was cut back by 1 base and J by 3 bases. The CDR3 spans 15 residues. Germline V CDR1 and CDR2: MGHRA, YSYEKL.

This clonotype has a count of ten or more. The chain carries TRBV3-1 and TRBJ1-1, with TRBD1 matching 10 bases. Germline V CDR1 and CDR2: LGHDT, YNNKEL (reference sequence). The J segment lost 5 bases and the V segment lost 3 bases, leaving 9 bases of the junction unmatched. This CDR3 has 16 residues. The DNA for the CDR3 is TGTGCCAGCAGCCATAGCGACAGGGGGCGGGGGACTGAAGCTTTCTTT. This encodes CASSHSDRGRGTEAFF. The full variable domain, with the rest looked up from reference TRBV3-1 and TRBJ1-1, is DTAVSQTPKYLVTQMGNDKSIKCEQNLGHDTMYWYKQDSKKFLKIMFSYNNKELIINETVPNRFSPKSPDKAHLNLHINSLELGDSAVYFCASSHSDRGRGTEAFFGQGTRLTVV.

This clonotype was observed a handful of times. In DNA, the CDR3 is TGTGCCAGCAGCTTGGGCGCGGGAGGGTACACAGATACGCAGTATTTT. Translating gives CASSLGAGGYTDTQYF. The J gene is TRBJ2-3, the V gene TRBV7-3, with TRBD2 matching 9 bases. The germline CDR1 and CDR2 sequences are SGHTA and FQGTGA. The CDR3 runs 16 residues. The ends lost 3 bases at V and 2 bases at J; junction bases unmatched: 6.

This clonotype was observed a few times. The J gene is TRBJ2-7, the V gene TRBV18, with 7 bases lining up with TRBD1. Germline CDR1 and CDR2: KGHSH and LQKENI. The junction had 4 bases not matched to a gene; V was cut back by 6 bases and J by 2 bases. This CDR3 region has 13 residues. This CDR3 reads CASSPGQTYEQYF. CDR3 DNA sequence: TGTGCCAGCTCCCCGGGACAGACCTACGAGCAGTACTTC.

This clonotype came up a few times. The rearrangement joins TRBV5-1 to TRBJ2-3, with D unclear. V lost 4 bases and J lost 0, with 12 bases in between. Germline V gene lookup returns CDR1 SGHRS and CDR2 YFSETQ. The CDR3 spans 15 residues. CDR3 sequence (DNA): TGCGCCAGCAGCCTCCGCGGTACTAGCACAGATACGCAGTATTTT. Protein product: CASSLRGTSTDTQYF.

This clonotype was counted ten times or more. The chain combines TRBV6-1 with TRBJ1-5; the D is unclear. Germline CDR1 reads MNHNS; CDR2 reads SASEGT. The CDR3 is made up of 13 amino acids. Trimming shortened V by 9 bases and J by 5 bases, and 14 bases separated the two germline ends. CDR3 amino acids: CASLSVGYQPQHF. The CDR3 nucleotides are TGTGCCAGTTTGTCCGTCGGATATCAGCCCCAGCATTTT.

This clonotype was picked up a small number of times. The chain employs TRBV29-1 and TRBJ1-1, with D perhaps matching TRBD1 (5 bases). Trimming left V 5 bases short and J 1 base short, with 11 bases between. The CDR3 consists of 13 residues. CDR1 and CDR2 from the germline V gene are SQVTM and ANQGSEA. This chain's CDR3 is CSVLRGRNTEAFF. DNA of the CDR3: TGCAGCGTTTTACGGGGCAGGAACACTGAAGCTTTCTTT.

V gene TRBV12-3 or TRBV12-4 combines with J gene TRBJ2-5; 11 bases agree with TRBD2. The CDR3 runs to 15 residues. The trim removed 5 bases at V and 10 bases at J, leaving 12 bases unmatched. The CDR3 DNA follows: TGTGCCAGCAGTAGACTCGGGACTAGCGGCGCGGACCAGTACTTC. Its translation: CASSRLGTSGADQYF.